This is a list of T cell receptor beta chains from one sample in a study of CD8 T cells in Susac syndrome. TCRdb reanalysed the immunoSEQ multiplex PCR reads using MiXCR and keeps one entry per CDR3 protein. The sample consists of a few hundred thousand distinct CDR3 sequences, approximately 85% of them appearing once. The sample was CD8+ T cells from PBMCs. The receptors derive from a human donor with multiple sclerosis. CDR3s leave out the opening cysteine and the closing phenylalanine or tryptophan. A D gene is named only where the DNA matches it firmly. Clone size, where shown, is once, few, many, or a class for clones that have expanded.

cdr3_aa v_call d_call j_call clone_size
AWSLGMNTEAF TRBV30 - TRBJ1-1 -
ASSVSPRPNEQF TRBV9 - TRBJ2-1 few
AWSIGTGDGTEAF TRBV30 TRBD1 TRBJ1-1 -
SARDWRGGETQH TRBV20-1 - TRBJ2-5 -
ASVRDVETQY TRBV2 - TRBJ2-5 -
ASSDQPDRSSWDTEAF TRBV25-1 - TRBJ1-1 -
ASTHDRANEKLF TRBV4-3 TRBD1 TRBJ1-4 few
ASSVGGGTAYEQY TRBV9 - TRBJ2-7 few
ASSYSAGASRGTQY TRBV6-2/TRBV6-3 - TRBJ2-5 few
SARDPRLAGQQY TRBV20-1 TRBD2 TRBJ2-7 few
ASSQGQWAEAEAF TRBV4-3 TRBD1 TRBJ1-1 -
ATSEGYEQY TRBV24-1 - TRBJ2-7 -
ASSRTGAAGNTIY TRBV28 - TRBJ1-3 -
ASSLGTDLYEQY TRBV27 TRBD1 TRBJ2-7 -
ASSPPRIDNSYEQY TRBV12-3/TRBV12-4 - TRBJ2-7 -
ASSFYGTDTQY TRBV27 - TRBJ2-3 -
ASSLDVRPINEQF TRBV11-2 - TRBJ2-1 few
ASSYSVPGGINTEAF TRBV6-5 TRBD1 TRBJ1-1 -
SARSSGGVYNEQF TRBV20-1 TRBD2 TRBJ2-1 -
ASLTRNILNTEAF TRBV10-2 - TRBJ1-1 -
SARQSSYNEQF TRBV29-1 - TRBJ2-1 -
ASSYGSRGAGNIQY TRBV6-2/TRBV6-3 - TRBJ2-4 -